This T cell receptor beta chain was obtained from a study of T cells in Graves' hyperthyroidism and ophthalmopathy. TCR beta CDR3 sequences were amplified from RNA transcripts. HTBI primers were used for first-round RT-PCR of the TCR CDR3. MiXCR, applied by TCRdb to the multiplex PCR reads, yields one record per CDR3 protein. This sample has approximately 330,000 distinct CDR3 sequences, with around 15% found just once. Ophthalmopathy cases met thresholds of Clinical Activity Score at least 3, NOSPECS grade at least 4 and duration under 3 months. Diagnoses were established using clinical symptoms, serum thyroxine and TRAb, thyroid ultrasound and orbital computed tomography. The ends lost 0 bases at V and 3 bases at J; junction bases unmatched: 2. The germline CDR1 and CDR2 sequences are LNHDA and SQIVND (reference sequence). The CDR3 contains 15 residues. This clonotype was seen ten or more times.

The clonotype comes from a woman between 40 and 50 years old with Graves' ophthalmopathy. The chain is built from TRBV19 and TRBJ2-1, with TRBD2 matching over 7 bases. Source material: blood. The CDR3 DNA reads as TGTGCCAGTAGTATAGATGGGACTAACTACAATGAGCAGTTCTTC. This gives the protein CASSIDGTNYNEQFF. The variable domain in full, completed from reference TRBV19 and TRBJ2-1, reads DGGITQSPKYLFRKEGQNVTLSCEQNLNHDAMYWYRQDPGQGLRLIYYSQIVNDFQKGDIAEGYSVSREKKESFPLTVTSAQKNPTAFYLCASSIDGTNYNEQFFGPGTRLTVL.